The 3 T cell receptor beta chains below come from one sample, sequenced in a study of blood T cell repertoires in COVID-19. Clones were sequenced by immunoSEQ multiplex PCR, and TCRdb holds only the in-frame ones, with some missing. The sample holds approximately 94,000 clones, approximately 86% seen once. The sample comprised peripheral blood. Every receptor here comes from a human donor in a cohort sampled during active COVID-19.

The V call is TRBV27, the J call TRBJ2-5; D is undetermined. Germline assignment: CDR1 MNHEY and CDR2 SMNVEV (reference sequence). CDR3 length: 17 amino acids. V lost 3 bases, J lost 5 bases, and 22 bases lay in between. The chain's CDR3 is CASSLSWSDSVGETQYF. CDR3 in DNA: TGTGCCAGCAGTTTGTCGTGGTCCGATTCGGTCGGGGAGACCCAGTACTTC.

CDR3 loop: CASSLDRATEAFF. CDR3 sequence (DNA): TGTGCCAGCAGCCTAGACAGGGCCACTGAAGCTTTCTTT. V is TRBV2 and J is TRBJ1-1; 7 bases fit TRBD1. Germline V CDR1 and CDR2: SNHLY, FYNNEI. The J segment lost 4 bases and the V segment lost 6 bases, leaving 5 bases of the junction unmatched. CDR3 size: 13 residues.

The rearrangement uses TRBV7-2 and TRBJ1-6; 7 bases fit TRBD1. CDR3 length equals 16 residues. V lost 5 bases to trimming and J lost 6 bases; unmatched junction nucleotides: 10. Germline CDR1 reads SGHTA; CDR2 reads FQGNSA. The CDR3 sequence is CASSRSGTASNSPLHF. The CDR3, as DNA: TGTGCCAGCAGCAGATCCGGGACAGCCAGTAATTCACCCCTCCACTTT.